This T cell receptor (beta chain) came from a study of shared clonotypes between healthy human individuals. Points from the study as a whole: Of the naive CD4 clonotypes, about 5.4% were shared across several donors. The generation probabilities recorded for non-shared clonotypes fell below those of clonotypes shared by all four donors.

Turning to this clone: Its antigen is currently unknown.

Assay runs were performed at deep level. Here immunoSEQ multiplex PCR was the method, and the copy in TCRdb shows in-frame clones only, minus some. The profile shows approximately 1,500,000 clones, roughly 96% of them singletons. Source material: naive CD4+ T cells sorted from blood. Described subset: CD45RA+ positively selected. This clonotype was obtained from a man aged 30 to 39 in good health.

CDR3 DNA sequence: TGTGCCAGCAGCGGTGGTAGCGGGAGGGGAATATACGAGCAGTACTTC. Encoded protein: CASSGGSGRGIYEQYF. This chain connects TRBV9 to TRBJ2-7, with 11 bases aligning to TRBD2. The J segment lost 4 bases and the V segment lost 3 bases, leaving 9 bases of the junction unmatched. Germline V lookup: CDR1 SGDLS, CDR2 YYNGEE. The CDR3 totals 16 residues.